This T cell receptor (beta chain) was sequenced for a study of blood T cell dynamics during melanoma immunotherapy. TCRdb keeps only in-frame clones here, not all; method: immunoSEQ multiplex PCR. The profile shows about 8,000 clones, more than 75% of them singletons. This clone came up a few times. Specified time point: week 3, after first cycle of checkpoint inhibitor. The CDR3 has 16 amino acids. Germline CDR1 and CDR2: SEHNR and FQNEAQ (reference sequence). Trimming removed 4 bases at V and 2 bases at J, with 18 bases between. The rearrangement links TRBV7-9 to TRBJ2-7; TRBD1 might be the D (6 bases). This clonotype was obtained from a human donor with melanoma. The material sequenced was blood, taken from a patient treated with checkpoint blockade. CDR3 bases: TGTGCCAGCAGCTGGGGGCCGGACACCAATCCCTACGAGCAGTACTTC. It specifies CASSWGPDTNPYEQYF.